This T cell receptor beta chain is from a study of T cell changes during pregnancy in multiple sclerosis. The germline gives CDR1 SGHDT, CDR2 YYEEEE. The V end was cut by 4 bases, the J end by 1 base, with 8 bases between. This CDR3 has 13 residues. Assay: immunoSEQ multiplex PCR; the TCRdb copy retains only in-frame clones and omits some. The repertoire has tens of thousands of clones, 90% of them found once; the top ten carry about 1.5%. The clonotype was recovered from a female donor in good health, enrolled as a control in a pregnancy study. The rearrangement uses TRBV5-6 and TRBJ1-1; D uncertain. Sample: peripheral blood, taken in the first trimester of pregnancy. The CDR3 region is CASSPDWNTEAFF. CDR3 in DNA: TGTGCCAGCAGCCCGGACTGGAACACTGAAGCTTTCTTT.